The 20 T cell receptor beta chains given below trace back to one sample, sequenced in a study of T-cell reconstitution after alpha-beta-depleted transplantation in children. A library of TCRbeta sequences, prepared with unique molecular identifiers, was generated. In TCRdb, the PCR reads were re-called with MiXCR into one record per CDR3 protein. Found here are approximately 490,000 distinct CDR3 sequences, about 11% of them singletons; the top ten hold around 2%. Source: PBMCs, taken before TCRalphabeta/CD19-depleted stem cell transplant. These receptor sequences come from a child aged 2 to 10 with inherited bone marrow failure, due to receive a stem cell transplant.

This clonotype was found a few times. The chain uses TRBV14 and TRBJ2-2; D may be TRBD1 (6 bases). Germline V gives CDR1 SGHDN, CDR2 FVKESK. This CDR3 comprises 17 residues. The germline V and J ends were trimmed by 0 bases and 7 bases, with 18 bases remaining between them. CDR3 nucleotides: TGTGCCAGCAGCCAAGAAGGGCAGGGGAGAGGAGGCGGGGAGCTGTTTTTT. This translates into CASSQEGQGRGGGELFF. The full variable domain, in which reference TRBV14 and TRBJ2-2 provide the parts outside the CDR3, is EAGVTQFPSHSVIEKGQTVTLRCDPISGHDNLYWYRRVMGKEIKFLLHFVKESKQDESGMPNNRFLAERTGGTYSTLKVQPAELEDSGVYFCASSQEGQGRGGGELFFGEGSRLTVL.

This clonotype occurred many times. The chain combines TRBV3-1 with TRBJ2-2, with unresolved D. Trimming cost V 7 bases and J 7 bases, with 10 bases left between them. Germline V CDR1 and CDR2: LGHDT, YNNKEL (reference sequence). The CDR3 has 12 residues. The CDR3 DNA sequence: TGTGCCAGCACCCACGGTCTCGGGGAGCTGTTTTTT. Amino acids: CASTHGLGELFF.

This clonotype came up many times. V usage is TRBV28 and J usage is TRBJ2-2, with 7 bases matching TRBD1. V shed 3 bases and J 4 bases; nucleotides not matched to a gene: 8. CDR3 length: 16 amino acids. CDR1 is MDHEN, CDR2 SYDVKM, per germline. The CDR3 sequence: CASSLVRGQGTGELFF. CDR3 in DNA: TGTGCCAGCAGTTTGGTTAGGGGGCAGGGCACCGGGGAGCTGTTTTTT. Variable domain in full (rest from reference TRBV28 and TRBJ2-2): DVKVTQSSRYLVKRTGEKVFLECVQDMDHENMFWYRQDPGLGLRLIYFSYDVKMKEKGDIPEGYSVSREKKERFSLILESASTNQTSMYLCASSLVRGQGTGELFFGEGSRLTVL.

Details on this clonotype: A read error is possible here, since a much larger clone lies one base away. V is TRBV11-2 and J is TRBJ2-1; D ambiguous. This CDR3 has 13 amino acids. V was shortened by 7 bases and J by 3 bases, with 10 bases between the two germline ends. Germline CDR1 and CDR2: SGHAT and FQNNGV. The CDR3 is CASIDDIYNEQFF. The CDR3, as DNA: TGTGCCAGCATCGATGACATCTACAATGAGCAGTTCTTC.

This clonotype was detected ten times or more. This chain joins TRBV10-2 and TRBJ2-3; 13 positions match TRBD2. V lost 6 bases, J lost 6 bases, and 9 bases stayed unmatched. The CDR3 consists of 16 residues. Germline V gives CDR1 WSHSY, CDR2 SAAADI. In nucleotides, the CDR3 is TGCGCCAGCAGAGTTACTAGCGGGAGGGGATTTGATACGCAGTATTTT. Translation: CASRVTSGRGFDTQYF.

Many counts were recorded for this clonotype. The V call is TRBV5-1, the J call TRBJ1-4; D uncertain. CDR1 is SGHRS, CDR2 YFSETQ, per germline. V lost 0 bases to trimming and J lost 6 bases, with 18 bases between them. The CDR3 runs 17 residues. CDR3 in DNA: TGCGCCAGCAGCTTGGCCGGGCCAGACAATTTCGATGAAAAACTGTTTTTT. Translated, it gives CASSLAGPDNFDEKLFF.

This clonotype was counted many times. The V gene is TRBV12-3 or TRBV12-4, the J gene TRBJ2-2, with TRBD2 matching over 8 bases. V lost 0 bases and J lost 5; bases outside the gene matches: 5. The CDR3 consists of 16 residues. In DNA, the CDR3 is TGTGCCAGCAGTTTAGCAGCGGGAGTATATACCGGGGAGCTGTTTTTT. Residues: CASSLAAGVYTGELFF.

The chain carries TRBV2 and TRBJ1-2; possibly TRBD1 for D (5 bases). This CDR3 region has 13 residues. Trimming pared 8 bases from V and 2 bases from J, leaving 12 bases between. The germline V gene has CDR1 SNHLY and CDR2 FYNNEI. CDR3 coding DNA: TGTGCCAGCGAACTGCAGGGAAACTATGGCTACACCTTC. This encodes CASELQGNYGYTF.

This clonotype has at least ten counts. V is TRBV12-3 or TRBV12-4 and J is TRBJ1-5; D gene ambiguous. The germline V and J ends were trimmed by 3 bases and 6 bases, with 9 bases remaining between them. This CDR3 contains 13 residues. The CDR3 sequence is CASSFVRFQPQHF. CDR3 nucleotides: TGTGCCAGCAGTTTTGTCAGGTTTCAGCCCCAGCATTTT.

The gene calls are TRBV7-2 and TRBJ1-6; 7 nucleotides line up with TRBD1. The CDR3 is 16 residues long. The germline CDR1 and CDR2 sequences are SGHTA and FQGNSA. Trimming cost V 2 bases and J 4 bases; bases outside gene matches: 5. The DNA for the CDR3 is TGTGCCAGCAGCTTAAAGGGGGCGTTGTATAATTCACCCCTCCACTTT. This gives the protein CASSLKGALYNSPLHF.

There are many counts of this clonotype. CDR3 in amino acids: CASSQVAAPYNEQFF. The CDR3, as DNA: TGCGCCAGCAGCCAAGTAGCGGCCCCCTACAATGAGCAGTTCTTC. The chain uses TRBV4-1 and TRBJ2-1; a possible D gene is TRBD2 (6 bases). Between the trimmed V and J ends, which lost 1 base and 2 bases, there was a span of 9 bases. Germline-derived CDR1 and CDR2 are MGHRA and YSYEKL. The CDR3 spans 15 residues.

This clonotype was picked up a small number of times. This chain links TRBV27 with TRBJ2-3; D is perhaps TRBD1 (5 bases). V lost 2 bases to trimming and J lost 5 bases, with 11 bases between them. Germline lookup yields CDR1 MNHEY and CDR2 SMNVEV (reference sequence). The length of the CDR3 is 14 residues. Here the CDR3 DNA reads TGTGCCAGCAGTTTAATAGGGGCGGTAGATACGCAGTATTTT. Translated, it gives CASSLIGAVDTQYF.

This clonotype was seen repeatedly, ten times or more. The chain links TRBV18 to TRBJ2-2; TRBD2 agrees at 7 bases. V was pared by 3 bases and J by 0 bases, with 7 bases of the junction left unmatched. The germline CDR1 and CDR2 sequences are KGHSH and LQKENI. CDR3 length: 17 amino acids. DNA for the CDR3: TGTGCCAGCTCACCCCAGGTGAGCGGGACGAACACCGGGGAGCTGTTTTTT. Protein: CASSPQVSGTNTGELFF.

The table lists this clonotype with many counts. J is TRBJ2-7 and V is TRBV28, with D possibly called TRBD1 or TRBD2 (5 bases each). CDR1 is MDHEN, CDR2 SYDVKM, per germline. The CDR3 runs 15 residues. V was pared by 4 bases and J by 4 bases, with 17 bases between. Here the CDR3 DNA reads TGTGCCAGCAGTTCCCTCCGGGGCAGCCTATACGAGCAGTACTTC. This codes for CASSSLRGSLYEQYF.

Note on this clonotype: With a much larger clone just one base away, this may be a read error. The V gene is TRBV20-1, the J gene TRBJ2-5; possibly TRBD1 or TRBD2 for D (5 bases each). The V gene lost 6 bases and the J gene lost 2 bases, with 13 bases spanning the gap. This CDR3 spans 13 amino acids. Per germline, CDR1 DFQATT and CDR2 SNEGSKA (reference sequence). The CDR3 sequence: CSAAPGRQETQYF. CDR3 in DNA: TGCAGTGCGGCACCGGGACGACAAGAGACCCAGTACTTC.

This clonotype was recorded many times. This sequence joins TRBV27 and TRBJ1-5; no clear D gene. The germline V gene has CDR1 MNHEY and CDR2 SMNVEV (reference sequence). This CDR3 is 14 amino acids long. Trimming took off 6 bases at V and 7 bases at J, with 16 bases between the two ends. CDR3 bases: TGTGCCAGCAGAATCGGGGTGGCGGGGCAGCCCCAGCATTTT. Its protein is CASRIGVAGQPQHF.

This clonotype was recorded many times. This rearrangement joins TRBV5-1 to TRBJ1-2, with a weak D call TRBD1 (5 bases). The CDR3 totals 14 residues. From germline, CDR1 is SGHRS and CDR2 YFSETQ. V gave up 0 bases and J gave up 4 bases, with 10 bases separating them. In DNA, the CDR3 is TGCGCCAGCAGCTTGGAAGGGGAGGGCTATGGCTACACCTTC. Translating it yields CASSLEGEGYGYTF.

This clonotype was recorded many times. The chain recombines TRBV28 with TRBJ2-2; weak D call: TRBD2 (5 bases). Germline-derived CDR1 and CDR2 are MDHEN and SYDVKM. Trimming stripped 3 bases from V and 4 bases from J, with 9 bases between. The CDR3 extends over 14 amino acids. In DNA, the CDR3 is TGTGCCAGCAGTTTCCTAAGCGGCACCGGGGAGCTGTTTTTT. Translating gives CASSFLSGTGELFF.

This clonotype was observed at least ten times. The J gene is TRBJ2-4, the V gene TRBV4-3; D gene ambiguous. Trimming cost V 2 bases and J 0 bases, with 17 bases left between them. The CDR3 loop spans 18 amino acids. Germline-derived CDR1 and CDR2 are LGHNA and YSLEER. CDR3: CASSQSSGPRLAKNIQYF. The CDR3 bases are TGCGCCAGCAGCCAATCCTCCGGACCTCGCCTAGCCAAAAACATTCAGTACTTC.

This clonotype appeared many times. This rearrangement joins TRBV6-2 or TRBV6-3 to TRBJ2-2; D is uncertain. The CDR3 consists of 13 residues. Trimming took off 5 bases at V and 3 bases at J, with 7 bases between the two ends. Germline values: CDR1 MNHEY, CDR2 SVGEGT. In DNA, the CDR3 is TGTGCCAGCAGTCAAACGTACACCGGGGAGCTGTTTTTT. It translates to CASSQTYTGELFF.